The T cell receptor beta chain described here comes from a study of T cells in Graves' hyperthyroidism and ophthalmopathy. Study findings and constraints: Ophthalmopathy, as predicted by the model, came a median about six months after the prediction.

Amplification yielded TCR beta CDR3 regions, with RNA transcripts as the source. First-round RT-PCR targeting the TCR CDR3 was performed with the HTBI primer set. TCRdb itself ran the multiplex PCR reads through MiXCR, one entry per CDR3 protein. The sample shows hundreds of thousands of distinct CDR3 sequences, around a quarter of them seen only once. Active moderate-to-severe ophthalmopathy, Clinical Activity Score at least 3, NOSPECS at least 4, under 3 months' duration. Uncontrolled infection, other autoimmune disease, pregnancy or lactation barred patients from enrollment. In this sample, this clonotype turned up a few times. The antigen is undetermined. Germline V lookup: CDR1 SGHNT, CDR2 YYREEE (reference sequence). The CDR3 runs to 12 residues. V lost 10 bases to trimming and J lost 4 bases, with 14 bases between them.

This sequence originates from a woman in her twenties or thirties with Graves' ophthalmopathy. Material for sequencing was blood. This chain connects TRBV5-4 to TRBJ1-1; no firm D call. Written as DNA, the CDR3 is TGTGCCGCAGCGAGGGATGCCACTGAAGCTTTCTTT. Encoded protein: CAAARDATEAFF.